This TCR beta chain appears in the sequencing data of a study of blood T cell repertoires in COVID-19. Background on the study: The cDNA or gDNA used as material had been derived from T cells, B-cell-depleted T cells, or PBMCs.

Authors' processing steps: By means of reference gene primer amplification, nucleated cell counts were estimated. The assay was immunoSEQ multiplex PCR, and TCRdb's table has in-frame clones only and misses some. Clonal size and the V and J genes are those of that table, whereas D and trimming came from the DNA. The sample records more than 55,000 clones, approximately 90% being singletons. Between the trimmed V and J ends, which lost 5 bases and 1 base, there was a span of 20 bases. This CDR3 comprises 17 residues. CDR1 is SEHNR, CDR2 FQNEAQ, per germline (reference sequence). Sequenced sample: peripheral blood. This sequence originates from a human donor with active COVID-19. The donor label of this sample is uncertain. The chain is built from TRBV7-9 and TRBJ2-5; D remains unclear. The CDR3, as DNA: TGTGCCAGCAGCGGCGTACGGGTCTCAATTACCCAAGAGACCCAGTACTTC. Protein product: CASSGVRVSITQETQYF.